Below, 23 T cell receptor beta chains from the same sample are listed, as sequenced in a study of T-cell memory formation after mild COVID-19. Each CDR3 protein is one row after TCRdb ran MiXCR on the 5' RACE reads. The data hold more than 400,000 distinct CDR3 sequences, with around a sixth observed a single time. The source material was PBMCs or a T cell subset sorted from them (not recorded which). These receptors all come from an adult woman who had mild COVID-19 (a few samples of this study predate the infection). Cell type and time point are not known.

The chain combines TRBV7-9 with TRBJ1-2, with no clear D. V was trimmed by 5 bases and J by 1 base, leaving 8 bases between them. In germline, CDR1 is SEHNR, CDR2 FQNEAQ (reference sequence). CDR3 size: 13 residues. The CDR3, as DNA: TGTGCCAGCAGCCATAACGATAACTATGGCTACACCTTC. Translating it yields CASSHNDNYGYTF.

The chain has TRBV20-1 and TRBJ2-7, with D possibly TRBD2 on 5 matching bases. Germline V gives CDR1 DFQATT, CDR2 SNEGSKA (reference sequence). This CDR3 spans 15 amino acids. The V end lost 1 base, the J end lost 2 bases, and 15 bases lay between the germline ends. This chain's CDR3 is CSARGSATKPYEQYF. The CDR3 coding sequence is TGCAGTGCTAGAGGTAGCGCCACTAAACCCTACGAGCAGTACTTC.

The chain has TRBV25-1 and TRBJ1-2, with TRBD1 as a possible D gene (5 bases). Trimming left V 11 bases short and J 6 bases short, with 19 bases between. CDR3 size: 13 residues. Germline CDR1 reads MGHDK; CDR2 reads SYGVNS. CDR3 residues: CAGAPGRGDGYTF. The CDR3 DNA is TGTGCCGGCGCTCCGGGGCGTGGAGATGGCTACACCTTC.

The chain recombines TRBV5-6 with TRBJ2-1; a possible D gene is TRBD1 (6 bases). The CDR3 length is 14 residues. Trimming stripped 4 bases from V and 1 base from J, with 9 bases between. Germline V CDR1 and CDR2: SGHDT, YYEEEE. In nucleotides, the CDR3 is TGTGCCAGCAGCCCAGGGGTTTCCTACAATGAGCAGTTCTTC. It yields the protein CASSPGVSYNEQFF.

The chain uses TRBV27 and TRBJ2-7, with 7 bases fitting TRBD1. There are 15 residues in the CDR3. After removal of 5 bases from V and 2 bases from J, the junction contained 9 bases not matched to a gene. The germline gives CDR1 MNHEY, CDR2 SMNVEV (reference sequence). CDR3 sequence (DNA): TGTGCCAGCAGTCACTCCGGGACAGCAACCTACGAGCAGTACTTC. Translation: CASSHSGTATYEQYF.

In its sample, this clonotype was seen a few times. The CDR3 is CASSYGISGGTYNEQFF. CDR3 nucleotides: TGTGCCAGCAGCTACGGAATTTCGGGAGGGACTTACAATGAGCAGTTCTTC. The chain has TRBV5-6 and TRBJ2-1, with TRBD2 identical over 8 bases. Trimming removed 3 bases from V and 4 bases from J; junction bases left unmatched: 12. The CDR3 covers 17 residues. The germline V gene encodes CDR1 SGHDT and CDR2 YYEEEE.

This clonotype appeared a few times. The chain employs TRBV5-5 and TRBJ2-7; the D gene could be TRBD1 or TRBD2 (5 bases each). The germline V and J ends were trimmed by 2 bases and 3 bases, with 12 bases remaining between them. The CDR3 length is 14 residues. In germline, CDR1 is SGHKS, CDR2 YYEKEE (reference sequence). CDR3 in amino acids: CASSFGTAVYEQYF. CDR3 bases: TGTGCCAGCAGCTTTGGGACGGCTGTCTACGAGCAGTACTTC.

This clonotype has just a few counts. This rearrangement joins TRBV5-1 to TRBJ2-5; possibly TRBD1 or TRBD2 for D (5 bases each). The CDR3 length is 12 residues. V dropped 3 bases and J dropped 5 bases, with 8 bases sitting between them. Per germline, CDR1 SGHRS and CDR2 YFSETQ. The CDR3 loop is CASSSEGETQYF. In nucleotides, the CDR3 is TGCGCCAGCAGCTCCGAGGGGGAGACCCAGTACTTC. Based on the CDR3 plus reference TRBV5-1 and TRBJ2-5, the full variable domain is KAGVTQTPRYLIKTRGQQVTLSCSPISGHRSVSWYQQTPGQGLQFLFEYFSETQRNKGNFPGRFSGRQFSNSRSEMNVSTLELGDSALYLCASSSEGETQYFGPGTRLLVL.

The chain links TRBV13 to TRBJ2-1, with a tentative D call TRBD2 (6 bases). This CDR3 has 15 amino acids. CDR1 and CDR2 from the germline V gene are PRHDT and FYEKMQ (reference sequence). Trimming took off 4 bases at V and 2 bases at J, with 12 bases between the two ends. In DNA, the CDR3 is TGTGCCAGCAGCTCCTTAGCGGTCCCCTACAATGAGCAGTTCTTC. It specifies CASSSLAVPYNEQFF.

CDR3 coding DNA: TGCGCCAGCAGCTTCCTGGGGGACAATGAGCAGTTCTTC. This encodes CASSFLGDNEQFF. This chain uses TRBV5-1 with TRBJ2-1; D is perhaps TRBD1 or TRBD2 (5 bases each). V lost 2 bases and J 5 bases, leaving 8 bases between the germline ends. The CDR3 consists of 13 residues. Looked up from germline, CDR1 is SGHRS and CDR2 is YFSETQ.

In this sample, this clonotype turned up a few times. J is TRBJ2-2 and V is TRBV4-2; 9 bases agree with TRBD2. The CDR3 covers 18 residues. Unmatched junction bases numbered 17, after V lost 5 bases and J lost 7 bases. The germline CDR1 and CDR2 sequences are LGHNA and YNFKEQ. CDR3 region: CASSKTVAGLAFHGELFF. The DNA of the CDR3 is TGTGCCAGCAGCAAAACCGTGGCGGGACTAGCATTCCACGGGGAGCTGTTTTTT.

This clonotype was detected a few times. The genes are TRBV15 and TRBJ1-1; 8 nucleotides agree with TRBD1. CDR1 and CDR2 from the germline V gene are LNHNV and YYDKDF (reference sequence). CDR3 length: 17 amino acids. Trimming cost V 8 bases and J 3 bases; bases outside gene matches: 17. CDR3 DNA: TGTGCCACCGAGGACCGGGACAGGTTTCGAAGTCACACTGAAGCTTTCTTT. It translates to CATEDRDRFRSHTEAFF.

This clonotype has just a few counts. The J gene is TRBJ2-2, the V gene TRBV18; D uncertain. Trimming shortened V by 4 bases and J by 0 bases, and 6 bases separated the two germline ends. Germline assignment: CDR1 KGHSH and CDR2 LQKENI. The CDR3 covers 14 residues. The CDR3: CASSLNANTGELFF. The CDR3 DNA reads as TGTGCCAGCTCACTCAACGCGAACACCGGGGAGCTGTTTTTT.

This clonotype has just a few counts. CDR3 protein: CASSQDRVFRTEAFF. DNA for the CDR3: TGCGCCAGCAGCCAAGATAGGGTATTTCGCACTGAAGCTTTCTTT. The chain combines TRBV4-3 with TRBJ1-1; D is unclear. Trimming shortened V by 0 bases and J by 4 bases, and 12 bases separated the two germline ends. There are 15 residues in the CDR3. Germline V CDR1 and CDR2: LGHNA, YSLEER.

This clonotype was observed a few times. This sequence joins TRBV20-1 and TRBJ1-1; 7 nucleotides agree with TRBD1. Trimming at V came to 5 bases and at J to 0 bases, leaving 12 bases not matched to a gene. Per the germline V gene, CDR1 is DFQATT and CDR2 is SNEGSKA (reference sequence). The CDR3 is 16 amino acids. DNA for the CDR3: TGCAGTGCTTCCAGGGGGTCCGCCTCGTTGAACACTGAAGCTTTCTTT. This translates into CSASRGSASLNTEAFF.

This clonotype was detected many times. The rearrangement uses TRBV12-3 or TRBV12-4 and TRBJ1-2; D is unclear. Trimming took off 1 base at V and 2 bases at J, with 5 bases between the two ends. The CDR3 has 13 amino acids. CDR3 DNA sequence: TGTGCCAGCAGTTTAGTGGCAAACTATGGCTACACCTTC. Translating it yields CASSLVANYGYTF.

This clonotype was seen more than once but under ten times. This chain joins TRBV13 and TRBJ2-1; the D gene could be TRBD1 or TRBD2 (6 bases each). CDR1 and CDR2 (germline): PRHDT, FYEKMQ (reference sequence). The CDR3 runs to 15 residues. V lost 4 bases and J lost 12, with 22 bases in between. The CDR3 DNA reads as TGTGCCAGCAGCTCGATGCTTCGAGGGGGGCACGGGCAGTTCTTC. Its protein product is CASSSMLRGGHGQFF.

This chain's CDR3 is CASSSASEPYNEQFF. Here the CDR3 DNA reads TGTGCCAGCAGCTCAGCTAGCGAACCCTACAATGAGCAGTTCTTC. The chain is built from TRBV7-2 and TRBJ2-1; D might be TRBD2 (6 bases). Trimming took 4 bases from V and 2 from J, leaving 12 bases between them. CDR1 and CDR2 (germline): SGHTA, FQGNSA. The CDR3 is 15 amino acids.

This chain uses TRBV27 with TRBJ2-1, with D maybe TRBD2 (5 bases). From germline, CDR1 is MNHEY and CDR2 SMNVEV (reference sequence). The CDR3 totals 17 residues. The V end was cut by 5 bases, the J end by 9 bases, with 26 bases between. The CDR3 DNA is TGTGCCAGCAGTGCCCCGCCCGTTGGGCTAGCCTCGGGTGAGCAGTTCTTC. It is translated as CASSAPPVGLASGEQFF.

This clonotype was counted between two and nine times. V is TRBV7-3 and J is TRBJ2-1; D not certain. CDR3 size: 16 residues. CDR1 is SGHTA, CDR2 FQGTGA, per germline. The ends were cut back, 5 bases at V and 4 bases at J, with 18 bases in the middle. DNA of the CDR3: TGTGCCAGCAGCCTAGTGCCCTCCCCAAATTACAATGAGCAGTTCTTC. Amino acid sequence: CASSLVPSPNYNEQFF. Full variable domain (rest looked up from reference TRBV7-3 and TRBJ2-1): GAGVSQTPSNKVTEKGKYVELRCDPISGHTALYWYRQSLGQGPEFLIYFQGTGAADDSGLPNDRFFAVRPEGSVSTLKIQRTERGDSAVYLCASSLVPSPNYNEQFFGPGTRLTVL.

The chain couples TRBV4-2 to TRBJ2-3; 7 bases match TRBD2. This CDR3 contains 16 residues. The junction had 6 bases not matched to a gene; V was cut back by 3 bases and J by 0 bases. The germline CDR1 and CDR2 sequences are LGHNA and YNFKEQ. CDR3 residues: CASSHGGTLSTDTQYF. In nucleotides, the CDR3 is TGTGCCAGCAGCCACGGGGGGACGCTAAGCACAGATACGCAGTATTTT.

In its sample, this clonotype was seen many times. The chain links TRBV7-2 to TRBJ2-1, with 14 bases lining up with TRBD2. The CDR3 loop spans 18 amino acids. Germline V gene lookup returns CDR1 SGHTA and CDR2 FQGNSA. V lost 4 bases and J lost 3; bases outside the gene matches: 8. DNA for the CDR3: TGTGCCAGCAGCTCTACGGGACTAGCGGGAGACCACTACAATGAGCAGTTCTTC. Translating it yields CASSSTGLAGDHYNEQFF.

The chain carries TRBV24-1 and TRBJ1-2; a weak D match, TRBD1 (5 bases). The germline CDR1 and CDR2 sequences are KGHDR and SFDVKD. This CDR3 is 12 amino acids long. Deletions cut 10 bases from V and 0 bases from J, with 8 bases between. The CDR3 sequence: CATGAPNYGYTF. The CDR3 nucleotides are TGTGCCACAGGGGCCCCTAACTATGGCTACACCTTC.